This T cell receptor beta chain is drawn from a study of blood T cell repertoires in COVID-19. Study summary: COVID-19 samples collected from the United States, Italy and Spain covered acute and convalescent phases. PBMCs, B-cell-depleted T cells, or T cells were the source of the cDNA or gDNA that made up the material.

Clones were read by immunoSEQ multiplex PCR, and TCRdb kept only the in-frame ones, dropping some. The top ten clones hold roughly a fifth of a sample with tens of thousands of clones, around 83% of them seen once. V shed 1 base, J shed 2 bases, and the junction held 8 bases outside the gene matches. Per germline, CDR1 LGHNA and CDR2 YSLEER. The CDR3 runs to 17 residues. Sequences were obtained from peripheral blood. The rearrangement links TRBV4-3 to TRBJ1-2, with 9 bases aligning to TRBD1. The sequence came from a man aged 45 to 65 in a cohort sampled during active COVID-19. CDR3 amino acids: CASSQGATGGQNYGYTF. The DNA of the CDR3 is TGCGCCAGCAGCCAAGGAGCGACAGGGGGGCAGAACTATGGCTACACCTTC.